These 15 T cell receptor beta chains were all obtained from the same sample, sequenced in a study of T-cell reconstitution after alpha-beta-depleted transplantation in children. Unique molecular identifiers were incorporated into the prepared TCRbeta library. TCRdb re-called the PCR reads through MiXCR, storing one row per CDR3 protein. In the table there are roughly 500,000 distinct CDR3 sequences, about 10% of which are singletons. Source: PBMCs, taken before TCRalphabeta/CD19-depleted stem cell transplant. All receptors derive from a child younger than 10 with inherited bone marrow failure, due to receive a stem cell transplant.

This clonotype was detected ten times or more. The CDR3: CASSLARVNEQFF. DNA of the CDR3: TGTGCCAGCAGCTTGGCCAGGGTCAATGAGCAGTTCTTC. The rearrangement links TRBV5-5 to TRBJ2-1; possibly TRBD1 for D (5 bases). Trimming took off 0 bases at V and 6 bases at J, with 7 bases between the two ends. CDR3 length: 13 residues. Germline CDR1 SGHKS, CDR2 YYEKEE (reference sequence). Drawing the rest from reference TRBV5-5 and TRBJ2-1, the complete variable domain is DAGVTQSPTHLIKTRGQQVTLRCSPISGHKSVSWYQQVLGQGPQFIFQYYEKEERGRGNFPDRFSARQFPNYSSELNVNALLLGDSALYLCASSLARVNEQFFGPGTRLTVL.

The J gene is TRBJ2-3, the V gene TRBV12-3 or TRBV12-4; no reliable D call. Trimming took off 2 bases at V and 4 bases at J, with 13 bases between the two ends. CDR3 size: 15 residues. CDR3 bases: TGTGCCAGCAGTTTAAAGGCTACCGACCCAGATACGCAGTATTTT. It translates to CASSLKATDPDTQYF.

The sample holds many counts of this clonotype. CDR3 in amino acids: CASSQRDRIYEQYF. The CDR3, as DNA: TGTGCCAGCAGCCAGCGGGACAGAATCTACGAGCAGTACTTC. The V call is TRBV3-1, the J call TRBJ2-7; tentatively, D is TRBD1 (7 bases). Per germline, CDR1 LGHDT and CDR2 YNNKEL (reference sequence). The CDR3 has 14 amino acids. Trimming removed 3 bases at V and 3 bases at J, with 12 bases between.

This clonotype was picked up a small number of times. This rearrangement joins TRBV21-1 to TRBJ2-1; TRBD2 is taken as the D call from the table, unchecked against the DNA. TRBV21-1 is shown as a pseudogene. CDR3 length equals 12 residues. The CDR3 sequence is CASSARVNEQFF. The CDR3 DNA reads TGTGCCAGCAGCGCTAGGGTCAATGAGCAGTTCTTC.

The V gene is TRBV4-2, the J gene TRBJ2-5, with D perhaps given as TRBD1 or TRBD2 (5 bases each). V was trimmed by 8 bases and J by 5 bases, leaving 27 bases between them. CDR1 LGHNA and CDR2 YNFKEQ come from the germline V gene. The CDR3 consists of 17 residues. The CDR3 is CASGPSKTGTIKETQYF. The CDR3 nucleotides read TGTGCCAGCGGCCCCTCGAAGACCGGGACGATAAAGGAGACCCAGTACTTC.

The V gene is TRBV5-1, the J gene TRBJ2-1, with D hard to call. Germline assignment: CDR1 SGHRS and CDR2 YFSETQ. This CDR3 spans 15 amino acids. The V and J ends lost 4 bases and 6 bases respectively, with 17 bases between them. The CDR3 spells CASSQEPIGRNEQFF. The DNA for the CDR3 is TGCGCCAGCAGCCAAGAGCCAATAGGGCGCAATGAGCAGTTCTTC.

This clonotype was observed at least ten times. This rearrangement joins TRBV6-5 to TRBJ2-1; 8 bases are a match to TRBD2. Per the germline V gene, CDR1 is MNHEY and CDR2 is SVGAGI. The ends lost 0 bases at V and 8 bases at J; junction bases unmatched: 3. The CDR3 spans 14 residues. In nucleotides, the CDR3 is TGTGCCAGCAGTTACTCGTCCGGGGGGGATGAGCAGTTCTTC. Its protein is CASSYSSGGDEQFF.

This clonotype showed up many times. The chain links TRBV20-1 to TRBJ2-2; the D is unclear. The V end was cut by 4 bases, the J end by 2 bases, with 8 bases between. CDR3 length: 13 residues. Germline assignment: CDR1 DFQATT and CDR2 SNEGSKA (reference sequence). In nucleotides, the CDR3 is TGCAGTGCTACCTACACCAACACCGGGGAGCTGTTTTTT. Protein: CSATYTNTGELFF.

The CDR3 spells CASSLWEGGVEQYF. CDR3 DNA sequence: TGTGCCAGCAGTTTATGGGAAGGGGGGGTCGAGCAGTACTTC. The chain carries TRBV28 and TRBJ2-7, with D maybe TRBD2 (7 bases). Germline V gene lookup returns CDR1 MDHEN and CDR2 SYDVKM. V lost 0 bases and J lost 6, with 12 bases in between. The CDR3 runs 14 residues.

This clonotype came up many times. The CDR3 region is CSARDANYGYTF. As DNA, the CDR3 is TGCAGCGCCCGGGATGCCAACTATGGCTACACCTTC. The chain couples TRBV29-1 to TRBJ1-2; D call uncertain. The germline V gene has CDR1 SQVTM and CDR2 ANQGSEA. The V end lost 7 bases, the J end lost 2 bases, and 11 bases lay between the germline ends. This CDR3 region has 12 residues.

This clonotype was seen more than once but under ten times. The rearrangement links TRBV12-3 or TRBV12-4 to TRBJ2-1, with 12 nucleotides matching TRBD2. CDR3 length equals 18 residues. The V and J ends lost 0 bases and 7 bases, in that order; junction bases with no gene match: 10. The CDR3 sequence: CASSLALRLAGDNNEQFF. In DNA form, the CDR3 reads TGTGCCAGCAGTTTAGCGCTGCGACTAGCGGGAGATAATAATGAGCAGTTCTTC.

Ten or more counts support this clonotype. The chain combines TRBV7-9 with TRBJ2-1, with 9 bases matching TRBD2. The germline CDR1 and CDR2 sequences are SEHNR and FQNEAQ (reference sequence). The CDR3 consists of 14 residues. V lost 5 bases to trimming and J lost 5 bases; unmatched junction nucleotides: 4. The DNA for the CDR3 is TGTGCCAGCAGCCGTCGACTAGCGGACAATGAGCAGTTCTTC. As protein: CASSRRLADNEQFF.

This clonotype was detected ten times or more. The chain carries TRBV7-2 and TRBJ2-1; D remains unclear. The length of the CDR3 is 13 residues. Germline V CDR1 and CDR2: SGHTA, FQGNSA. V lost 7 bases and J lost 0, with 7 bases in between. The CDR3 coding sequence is TGTGCCAGCACCCCCGTCTCCTACAATGAGCAGTTCTTC. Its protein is CASTPVSYNEQFF.

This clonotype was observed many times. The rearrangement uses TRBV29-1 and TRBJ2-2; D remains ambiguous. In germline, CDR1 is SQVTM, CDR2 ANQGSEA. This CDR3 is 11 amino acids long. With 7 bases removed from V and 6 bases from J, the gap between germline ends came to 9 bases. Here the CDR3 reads CSAPQAGELFF. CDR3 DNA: TGCAGCGCACCCCAGGCCGGGGAGCTGTTTTTT.

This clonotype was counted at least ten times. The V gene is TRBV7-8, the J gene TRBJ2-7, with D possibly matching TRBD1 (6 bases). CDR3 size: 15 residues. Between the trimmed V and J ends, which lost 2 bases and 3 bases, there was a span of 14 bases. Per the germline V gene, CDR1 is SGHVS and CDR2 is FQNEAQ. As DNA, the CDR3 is TGTGCCAGCAGCTTATTGGACAGTAGTGTCTACGAGCAGTACTTC. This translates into CASSLLDSSVYEQYF.